What follows describes a single T cell receptor beta chain. Its antigen is not yet known. Base qualities are not at hand, and no much larger clone is one base apart. The immunoSEQ Assay, a bias-controlled multiplex PCR, was used to amplify TCRbeta CDR3 regions from genomic DNA. The study's processing was this. The number of nucleated cells in each sample was estimated from the amplification of reference gene primers within the assay. Sequence reads were collapsed and filtered to measure the absolute abundance of every unique TCRbeta CDR3 rearrangement. For each sample, productive Simpson clonality was calculated as the square root of Simpson's diversity index across productive rearrangements. This is the immuneACCESS table as TCRdb keeps it, with only in-frame sequences that have V and J called. A part of the clones is gone; compared with another copy, unresolved V genes explain less than half, and the rest is unexplained. The V and J calls and clone size were taken over from that table, and D and trimming were inferred from the DNA. For this sample there are roughly 440,000 clones; roughly 88% appear just once. The top ten hold about 12% of the sample.

The data originate from a study of blood T cell repertoires in COVID-19 (TCRdb year 2020). Looking at the study overall: Collaborator samples came from the United States, Italy and Spain and covered acute and convalescent phases of COVID-19. The prospective study material was composed of cDNA or gDNA derived from T cells, B-cell-depleted T cells, or PBMCs. The sample metadata nearly always contained a de-identified subject ID, COVID-19 status, age in years and sex. HLA class I and class II types, where available, came from metadata supplied by the sample provider rather than from assay-based typing. Deeply sampled blood TCRbeta repertoires from subjects exposed to, actively infected with, or recovered from COVID-19 were included in the dataset. The repertoires were released in a freely available public database intended as a resource for research on the immune response to SARS-CoV-2. Samples came from the ongoing ImmuneRACE study (first 160 participants) plus 1,254 subjects from 6 global collaborators.

The CDR3 sequence holds 13 residues, the cysteine and phenylalanine included. Just CDR3 DNA is preserved here, 39 bases in frame from base 1. Via the germline V gene, CDR1 is SNHLY and CDR2 FYNNEI. A distance of 11 bases separates the germline ends of V and J, which lose 4 bases and 4 bases respectively. Results the study describes overall, beyond this receptor: Clinical and demographic metadata were provided uncurated, with the amount varying by source and participant.

One collaborating source in Seattle enrolled patients while the patients were actively infected and followed the patients over time throughout the course of disease. Collaborating institutions collected whole blood in K2EDTA tubes following their own protocols. For TCRbeta analysis, collaborators shipped samples as frozen whole blood, isolated PBMCs, or DNA extracted from either of those sample types. This TCR derives from a woman in her 50s with COVID-19, enrolled during active disease. Sample: peripheral blood. This receptor chain uses TRBV2 and TRBJ2-7; the D region possibly corresponds to TRBD2 (5 bases align). The DNA sequence is as follows: TGTGCCAGCAGTGCCTATCGGGATTACGAGCAGTACTTC. Its protein reads: CASSAYRDYEQYF. The full variable domain, with segments outside the CDR3 supplied by the reference TRBV2 and TRBJ2-7 proteins, appears as EPEVTQTPSHQVTQMGQEVILRCVPISNHLYFYWYRQILGQKVEFLVSFYNNEISEKSEIFDDQFSVERPDGSNFTLKIRSTKLEDSAMYFCASSAYRDYEQYFGPGTRLTVT.